This passage covers 25 T cell receptor beta chains from one sample sequenced in a study of beta chain features in type 1 diabetes. Study conclusions and caveats: Moderate but significant shortening of TCRB CDR3s was recorded in all four CD4+ subsets from Type 1 diabetes patients.

Their recognized antigens are unknown. The isolated RNA, all of it, was reverse transcribed, so expressed TCRB transcripts were what got sequenced. Sequenced by immunoSEQ multiplex PCR; TCRdb stores in-frame clones only, minus some. This sample has 400,000 or so clones, with approximately 12% found just once. The sample consisted of naive CD4+ T cells from blood. These receptors all stem from a woman in her late teens or twenties with type 1 diabetes.

The gene calls are TRBV9 and TRBJ2-7; D is undetermined. The V end lost 0 bases, the J end lost 2 bases, and 9 bases lay between the germline ends. This CDR3 has 14 amino acids. Looked up from germline, CDR1 is SGDLS and CDR2 is YYNGEE. For the CDR3, the DNA is TGTGCCAGCAGCGTAGAATCTGGCCCCTACGAGCAGTACTTC. Translation gives CASSVESGPYEQYF.

The chain carries TRBV6-5 and TRBJ1-5, with 8 bases identical to TRBD1. V trimming: 2 bases; J trimming: 3 bases; junction bases outside the gene matches: 3. The germline CDR1 and CDR2 sequences are MNHEY and SVGAGI. This CDR3 spans 15 amino acids. CDR3 coding DNA: TGTGCCAGCAGTTACAGACAGGGGAACAATCAGCCCCAGCATTTT. Translation: CASSYRQGNNQPQHF.

This clone was seen once. Written as DNA, the CDR3 is TGTGCCAGTAGTAAATTCAGTGCAGGCGAGCAGTACTTC. This gives the protein CASSKFSAGEQYF. This sequence joins TRBV19 and TRBJ2-7; no clear D. This CDR3 comprises 13 residues. Trimming took off 4 bases at V and 6 bases at J, with 13 bases between the two ends. CDR1 is LNHDA and CDR2 is SQIVND in the germline V gene (reference sequence). The full variable domain, rest sourced from reference TRBV19 and TRBJ2-7, is DGGITQSPKYLFRKEGQNVTLSCEQNLNHDAMYWYRQDPGQGLRLIYYSQIVNDFQKGDIAEGYSVSREKKESFPLTVTSAQKNPTAFYLCASSKFSAGEQYFGPGTRLTVT.

This clone was seen only a few times. The chain is built from TRBV2 and TRBJ2-7; 10 nucleotides agree with TRBD2. V gave up 5 bases and J gave up 0 bases; unmatched junction bases: 4. In germline, CDR1 is SNHLY, CDR2 FYNNEI. CDR3 length: 15 amino acids. CDR3 sequence (DNA): TGTGCCAGCAGTAATAGCGGGGGGAGCTCCTACGAGCAGTACTTC. It translates to CASSNSGGSSYEQYF.

The V call is TRBV28, the J call TRBJ2-1, with D maybe TRBD2 (5 bases). The V end was cut by 7 bases, the J end by 8 bases, with 27 bases between. In germline, CDR1 is MDHEN, CDR2 SYDVKM. The CDR3 consists of 17 residues. CDR3 in amino acids: CASTTPTYPGSEDEQFF. In DNA, the CDR3 is TGTGCCAGCACTACCCCTACCTATCCGGGATCCGAAGATGAGCAGTTCTTC.

The table lists this clone with a few counts. Other DNA sequences in this sample translate to the same CDR3. The rearrangement joins TRBV5-4 to TRBJ1-5; D is uncertain. This CDR3 comprises 12 residues. Germline CDR1 reads SGHNT; CDR2 reads YYREEE (reference sequence). Trimming removed 4 bases from V and 3 bases from J, with 5 bases in between. CDR3: CASSSPNQPQHF. The CDR3 DNA is TGTGCCAGCAGCAGCCCCAATCAGCCCCAGCATTTT.

The chain recombines TRBV9 with TRBJ2-1, with 13 bases identical to TRBD2. The V gene's germline CDR1 is SGDLS and CDR2 YYNGEE. The trim removed 4 bases at V and 6 bases at J, leaving 7 bases unmatched. The CDR3 sequence is 16 residues long. The CDR3 DNA reads as TGTGCCAGCAGCACCCGGACTAGCGGGAGTGTCAATGAGCAGTTCTTC. Protein product: CASSTRTSGSVNEQFF.

V is TRBV18 and J is TRBJ2-7; 7 positions match TRBD1. CDR3 length: 14 amino acids. Germline CDR1 reads KGHSH; CDR2 reads LQKENI. V was clipped by 4 bases and J by 3 bases; unmatched bases: 6. Written as DNA, the CDR3 is TGTGCCAGCTCACGGGCAGGGGGAAGCTACGAGCAGTACTTC. Amino acids: CASSRAGGSYEQYF. Full variable domain (remainder filled in from reference TRBV18 and TRBJ2-7): NAGVMQNPRHLVRRRGQEARLRCSPMKGHSHVYWYRQLPEEGLKFMVYLQKENIIDESGMPKERFSAEFPKEGPSILRIQQVVRGDSAAYFCASSRAGGSYEQYFGPGTRLTVT.

J is TRBJ2-7 and V is TRBV6-5; TRBD1 matches at 8 bases. The CDR3 is 16 amino acids. CDR1 and CDR2 from the germline V gene are MNHEY and SVGAGI. Trimming cost V 2 bases and J 0 bases; bases outside gene matches: 6. The CDR3 loop is CASSYPRDRYSYEQYF. The CDR3 nucleotides read TGTGCCAGCAGTTACCCCCGGGACAGGTACTCCTACGAGCAGTACTTC.

This clone was observed a handful of times. V usage is TRBV7-8 and J usage is TRBJ2-5, with no clear D. Trimming stripped 5 bases from V and 3 bases from J, with 10 bases between. The CDR3 runs to 13 residues. CDR1 is SGHVS, CDR2 FQNEAQ, per germline. CDR3 sequence reads: CASSLYGEETQYF. In nucleotides, the CDR3 is TGTGCCAGCAGCCTCTACGGTGAAGAGACCCAGTACTTC.

This clone was detected a few times. Other nucleotide sequences from this sample produce the same CDR3. This rearrangement joins TRBV6-5 to TRBJ1-2, with 9 bases lining up with TRBD1. Germline values: CDR1 MNHEY, CDR2 SVGAGI. This CDR3 spans 13 amino acids. Trimming removed 5 bases from V and 5 bases from J; junction bases left unmatched: 3. For the CDR3, the DNA is TGTGCCAGCAGTCCTGACAGGGGGTATGGCTACACCTTC. It yields the protein CASSPDRGYGYTF.

The sample holds a few counts of this clone. The gene calls are TRBV7-3 and TRBJ2-3; D may be TRBD2 (7 bases). Germline CDR1 is SGHTA and CDR2 is FQGTGA. V shed 5 bases and J shed 6 bases, with 12 bases lying between them. The CDR3 length is 13 residues. As DNA, the CDR3 is TGTGCCAGCAGCCATGGGGGGGCCGATACGCAGTATTTT. Translation: CASSHGGADTQYF.

This clone was counted once. CDR3 loop: CASSVRQDYGYTF. For the CDR3, the DNA is TGCGCCAGCAGCGTAAGACAGGACTATGGCTACACCTTC. V gene TRBV5-1 combines with J gene TRBJ1-2, with D tentatively TRBD1 (6 bases). The germline V gene has CDR1 SGHRS and CDR2 YFSETQ. V was trimmed by 4 bases and J by 3 bases, leaving 10 bases between them. The CDR3 runs to 13 residues.

This clone has more than one count but fewer than ten. The same CDR3 also results from other DNA sequences found in this sample. Here the CDR3 reads CASSPSQETQYF. As DNA, the CDR3 is TGTGCCAGCTCACCGAGCCAAGAGACCCAGTACTTC. The V call is TRBV18, the J call TRBJ2-5, with unresolved D. V was pared by 3 bases and J by 1 base, with 3 bases between. Germline CDR1 and CDR2: KGHSH and LQKENI. CDR3 size: 12 residues.

CDR3 in amino acids: CASSLDPRGGETQYF. Written as DNA, the CDR3 is TGTGCCAGCAGCTTAGATCCAAGGGGAGGAGAGACCCAGTACTTC. The chain employs TRBV11-2 and TRBJ2-5, with D possibly TRBD2 on 6 matching bases. CDR3 length equals 15 residues. V was clipped by 0 bases and J by 4 bases, with 12 bases between them. Germline loops: CDR1 SGHAT, CDR2 FQNNGV.

This chain's CDR3 is CASSDTAGAYEQYF. The CDR3 DNA sequence: TGTGCCAGCAGCGATACGGCAGGGGCCTACGAGCAGTACTTC. V gene TRBV28 combines with J gene TRBJ2-7; weak D call: TRBD1 (6 bases). V dropped 6 bases and J dropped 2 bases, with 14 bases sitting between them. CDR1 is MDHEN and CDR2 is SYDVKM in the germline V gene. The CDR3 covers 14 residues.

This clone came up a few times. This rearrangement joins TRBV5-1 to TRBJ2-2; D is unclear. This CDR3 is built from 15 residues. Germline-derived CDR1 and CDR2 are SGHRS and YFSETQ. V lost 8 bases and J 0 bases, leaving 14 bases between the germline ends. The CDR3 region is CASTDRSANTGELFF. As DNA, the CDR3 is TGCGCCAGTACCGACCGAAGCGCGAACACCGGGGAGCTGTTTTTT.

This clone was detected only a few times. At one boundary the junction diverges from the germline segment, which might be a read error. The V and J genes are TRBV7-7 and TRBJ2-1, with 11 positions matching TRBD2. Germline CDR1 and CDR2: SSHAT and FNYEAQ (reference sequence). This CDR3 spans 15 amino acids. CDR3: CASSLATSGMGEQFF. Here the CDR3 DNA reads TGTGCTAGCAGCTTAGCGACTAGCGGGATGGGGGAGCAGTTCTTC.

On this clone itself: The same CDR3 arises from other DNA sequences in this sample as well. V is TRBV2 and J is TRBJ2-3; the D gene is possibly TRBD2 (6 bases). Germline V gives CDR1 SNHLY, CDR2 FYNNEI. The CDR3 totals 12 residues. Trimming shortened V by 8 bases and J by 2 bases, and 8 bases separated the two germline ends. This CDR3 is CASSGLTDTQYF. CDR3 nucleotide sequence: TGTGCCAGCTCGGGACTCACAGATACGCAGTATTTT.

This clone was seen a few times. The chain couples TRBV9 to TRBJ2-5, with 7 bases aligning to TRBD2. This CDR3 has 15 residues. Germline V gene lookup returns CDR1 SGDLS and CDR2 YYNGEE. Trimming took 0 bases from V and 2 from J; bases not matched to a gene: 4. This CDR3 is CASSVEVAGQETQYF. Here the CDR3 DNA reads TGTGCCAGCAGCGTAGAGGTAGCGGGTCAAGAGACCCAGTACTTC. Drawing the rest from reference TRBV9 and TRBJ2-5, the complete variable domain is DSGVTQTPKHLITATGQRVTLRCSPRSGDLSVYWYQQSLDQGLQFLIQYYNGEERAKGNILERFSAQQFPDLHSELNLSSLELGDSALYFCASSVEVAGQETQYFGPGTRLLVL.

A few counts support this clone. The chain couples TRBV11-3 to TRBJ2-1; TRBD2 aligns across 9 bases. Germline V lookup: CDR1 SGHNT, CDR2 YENEEA. This CDR3 comprises 15 residues. The trim removed 2 bases at V and 10 bases at J, leaving 9 bases unmatched. CDR3 sequence: CASSLPAGGLKEQFF. CDR3 DNA sequence: TGTGCCAGCAGCTTACCAGCGGGAGGTCTGAAGGAGCAGTTCTTC.

The J gene is TRBJ2-1, the V gene TRBV6-1; 8 nucleotides line up with TRBD2. The CDR3 has 15 residues. Looked up from germline, CDR1 is MNHNS and CDR2 is SASEGT. V shed 6 bases and J 4 bases; nucleotides not matched to a gene: 8. CDR3 nucleotides: TGTGCCAGCAGCCCTTCTAGCGGGCTTTACAATGAGCAGTTCTTC. Translated: CASSPSSGLYNEQFF.

This clone was picked up a small number of times. The chain combines TRBV5-1 with TRBJ2-7; D not certain. The CDR3 length is 13 residues. CDR1 SGHRS and CDR2 YFSETQ come from the germline V gene. Trimming stripped 4 bases from V and 5 bases from J, with 13 bases between. CDR3: CASSPLTNNEQYF. CDR3 DNA sequence: TGCGCCAGCAGCCCTTTAACTAACAACGAGCAGTACTTC. The entire variable domain, with the rest obtained from reference TRBV5-1 and TRBJ2-7, is as follows: KAGVTQTPRYLIKTRGQQVTLSCSPISGHRSVSWYQQTPGQGLQFLFEYFSETQRNKGNFPGRFSGRQFSNSRSEMNVSTLELGDSALYLCASSPLTNNEQYFGPGTRLTVT.

A few counts support this clone. In the same sample, other DNA sequences code for this CDR3. V gene TRBV9 combines with J gene TRBJ1-1, with D hard to call. Germline V gene lookup returns CDR1 SGDLS and CDR2 YYNGEE. The V end was cut by 0 bases, the J end by 2 bases, with 5 bases between. This CDR3 spans 13 amino acids. This chain's CDR3 is CASSVASNTEAFF. CDR3 bases: TGTGCCAGCAGCGTAGCGTCCAACACTGAAGCTTTCTTT.

In this sample, this clone turned up a few times. This chain uses TRBV4-2 with TRBJ2-3; 7 bases map to TRBD2. CDR1 and CDR2 (germline): LGHNA, YNFKEQ. The CDR3 is 17 residues long. V trimming: 2 bases; J trimming: 1 base; junction bases outside the gene matches: 9. The CDR3 protein is CASSQSTGSGGTDTQYF. The CDR3 region has the DNA TGTGCCAGCAGCCAAAGTACGGGGAGCGGGGGCACAGATACGCAGTATTTT.